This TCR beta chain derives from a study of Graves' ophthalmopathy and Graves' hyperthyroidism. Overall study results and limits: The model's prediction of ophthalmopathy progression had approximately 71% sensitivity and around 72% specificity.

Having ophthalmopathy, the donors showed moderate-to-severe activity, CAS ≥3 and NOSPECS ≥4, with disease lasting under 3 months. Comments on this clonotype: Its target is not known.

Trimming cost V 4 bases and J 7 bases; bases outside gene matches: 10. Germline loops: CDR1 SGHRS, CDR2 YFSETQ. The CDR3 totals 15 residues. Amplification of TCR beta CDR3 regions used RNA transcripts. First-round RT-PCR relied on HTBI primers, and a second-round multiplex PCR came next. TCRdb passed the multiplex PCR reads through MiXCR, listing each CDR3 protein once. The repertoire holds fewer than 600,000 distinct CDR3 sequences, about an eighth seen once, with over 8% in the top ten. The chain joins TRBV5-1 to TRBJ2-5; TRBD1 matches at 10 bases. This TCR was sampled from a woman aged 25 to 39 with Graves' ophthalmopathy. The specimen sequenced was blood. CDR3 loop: CASSETGTGVGTQYF. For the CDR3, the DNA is TGCGCCAGCAGCGAAACCGGGACAGGGGTCGGGACCCAGTACTTC.